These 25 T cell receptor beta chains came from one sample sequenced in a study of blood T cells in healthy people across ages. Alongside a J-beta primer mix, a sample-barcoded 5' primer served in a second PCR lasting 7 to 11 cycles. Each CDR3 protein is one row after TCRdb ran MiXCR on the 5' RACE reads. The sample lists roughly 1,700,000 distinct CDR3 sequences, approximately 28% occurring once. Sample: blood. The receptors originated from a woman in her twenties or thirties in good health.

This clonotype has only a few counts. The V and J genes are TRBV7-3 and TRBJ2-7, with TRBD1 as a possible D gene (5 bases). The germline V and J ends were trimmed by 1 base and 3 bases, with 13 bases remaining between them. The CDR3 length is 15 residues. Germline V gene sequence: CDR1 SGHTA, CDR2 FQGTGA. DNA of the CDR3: TGTGCCAGCAGCTTAAGGTTCGGACATATCTACGAGCAGTACTTC. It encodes CASSLRFGHIYEQYF.

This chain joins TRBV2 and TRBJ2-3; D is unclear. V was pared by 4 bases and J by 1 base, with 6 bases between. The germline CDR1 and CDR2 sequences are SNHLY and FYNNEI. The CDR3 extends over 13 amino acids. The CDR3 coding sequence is TGTGCCAGCAGTGTCATTGGCACAGATACGCAGTATTTT. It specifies CASSVIGTDTQYF. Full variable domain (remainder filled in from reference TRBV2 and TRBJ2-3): EPEVTQTPSHQVTQMGQEVILRCVPISNHLYFYWYRQILGQKVEFLVSFYNNEISEKSEIFDDQFSVERPDGSNFTLKIRSTKLEDSAMYFCASSVIGTDTQYFGPGTRLTVL.

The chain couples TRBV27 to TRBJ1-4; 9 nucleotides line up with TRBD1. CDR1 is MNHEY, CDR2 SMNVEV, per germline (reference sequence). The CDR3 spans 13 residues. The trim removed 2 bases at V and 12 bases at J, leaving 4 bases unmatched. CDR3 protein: CASSLIRQGELFF. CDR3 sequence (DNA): TGTGCCAGCAGTTTAATTCGACAGGGGGAACTGTTTTTT.

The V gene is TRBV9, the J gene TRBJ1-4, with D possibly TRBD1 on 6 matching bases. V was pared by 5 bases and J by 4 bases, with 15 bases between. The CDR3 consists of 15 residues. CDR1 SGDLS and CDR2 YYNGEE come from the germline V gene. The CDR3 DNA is TGTGCCAGCAGAGCCATCAGGGGCGATAATGAAAAACTGTTTTTT. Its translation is CASRAIRGDNEKLFF. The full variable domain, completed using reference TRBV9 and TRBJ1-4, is DSGVTQTPKHLITATGQRVTLRCSPRSGDLSVYWYQQSLDQGLQFLIQYYNGEERAKGNILERFSAQQFPDLHSELNLSSLELGDSALYFCASRAIRGDNEKLFFGSGTQLSVL.

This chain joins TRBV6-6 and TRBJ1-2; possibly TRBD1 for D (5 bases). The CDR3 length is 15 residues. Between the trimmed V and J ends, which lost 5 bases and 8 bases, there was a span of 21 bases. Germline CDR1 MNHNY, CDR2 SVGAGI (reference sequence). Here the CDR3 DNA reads TGTGCCAGCAGTGGGCCCCCGCGGGGGTCTAACGGCTACACCTTC. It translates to CASSGPPRGSNGYTF.

CDR3 in DNA: TGCAGTGCTAGTTTGGCGGGAGTAAGGGGCATTGGCAATGAGCAGTTCTTC. Amino acids: CSASLAGVRGIGNEQFF. The J gene is TRBJ2-1, the V gene TRBV20-1; TRBD2 matches at 7 bases. Germline CDR1 DFQATT, CDR2 SNEGSKA (reference sequence). V dropped 3 bases and J dropped 6; count of bases not matched to a gene: 17. The CDR3 loop spans 17 amino acids.

The CDR3 here is CASNGASQPQHF. Here the CDR3 DNA reads TGTGCCAGCAACGGAGCCAGCCAGCCCCAGCATTTT. The gene calls are TRBV2 and TRBJ1-5; no reliable D call. Germline V gives CDR1 SNHLY, CDR2 FYNNEI. The CDR3 has 12 residues. The V gene lost 7 bases and the J gene lost 7 bases, with 11 bases spanning the gap.

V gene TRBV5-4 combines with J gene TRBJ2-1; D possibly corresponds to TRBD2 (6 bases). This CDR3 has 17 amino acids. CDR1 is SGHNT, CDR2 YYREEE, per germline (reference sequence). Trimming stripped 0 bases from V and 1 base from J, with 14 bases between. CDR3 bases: TGTGCCAGCAGCTTGGTAGAAAGGGGAGGATCCTACAATGAGCAGTTCTTC. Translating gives CASSLVERGGSYNEQFF. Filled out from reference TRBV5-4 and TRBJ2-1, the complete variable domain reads ETGVTQSPTHLIKTRGQQVTLRCSSQSGHNTVSWYQQALGQGPQFIFQYYREEENGRGNFPPRFSGLQFPNYSSELNVNALELDDSALYLCASSLVERGGSYNEQFFGPGTRLTVL.

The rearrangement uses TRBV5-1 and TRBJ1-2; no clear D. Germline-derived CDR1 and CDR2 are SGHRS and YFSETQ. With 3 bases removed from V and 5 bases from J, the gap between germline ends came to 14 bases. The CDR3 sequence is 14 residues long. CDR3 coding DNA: TGCGCCAGCAGCTCTACTACGGGTGGTTATGGCTACACCTTC. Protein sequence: CASSSTTGGYGYTF.

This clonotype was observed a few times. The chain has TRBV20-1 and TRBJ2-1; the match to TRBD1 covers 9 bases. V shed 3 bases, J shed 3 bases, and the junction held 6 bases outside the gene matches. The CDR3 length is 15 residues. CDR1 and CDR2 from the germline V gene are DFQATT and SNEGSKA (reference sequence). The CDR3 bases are TGCAGTGCTAGTCCGTCGGACAGGGGCTACAATGAGCAGTTCTTC. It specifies CSASPSDRGYNEQFF.

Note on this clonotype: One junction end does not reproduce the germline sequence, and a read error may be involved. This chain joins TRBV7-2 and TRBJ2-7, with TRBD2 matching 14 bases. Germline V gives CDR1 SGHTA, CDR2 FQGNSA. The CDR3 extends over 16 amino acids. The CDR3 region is CAGSPGTSGRRYEQYF. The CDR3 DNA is TGTGCCGGCAGCCCGGGGACTAGCGGGAGACGGTACGAGCAGTACTTC.

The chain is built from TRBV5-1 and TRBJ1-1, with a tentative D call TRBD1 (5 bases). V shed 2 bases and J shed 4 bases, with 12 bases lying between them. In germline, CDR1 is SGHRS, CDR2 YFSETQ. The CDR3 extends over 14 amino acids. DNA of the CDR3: TGCGCCAGCAGCTTTAACTGGGGCGGCACTGAAGCTTTCTTT. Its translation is CASSFNWGGTEAFF.

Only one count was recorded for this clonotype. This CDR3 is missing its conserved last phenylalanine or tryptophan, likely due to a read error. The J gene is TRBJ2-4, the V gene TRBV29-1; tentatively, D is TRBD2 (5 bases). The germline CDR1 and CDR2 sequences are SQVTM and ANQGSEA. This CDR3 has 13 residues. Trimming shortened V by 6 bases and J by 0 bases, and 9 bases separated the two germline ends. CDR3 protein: CSVAGLAKNIQYC. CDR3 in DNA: TGCAGCGTGGCCGGACTAGCCAAAAACATTCAGTACTGC.

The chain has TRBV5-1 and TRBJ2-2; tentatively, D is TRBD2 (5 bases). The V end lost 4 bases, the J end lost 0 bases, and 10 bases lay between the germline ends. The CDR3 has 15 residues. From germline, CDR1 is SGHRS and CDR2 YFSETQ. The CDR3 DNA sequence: TGCGCCAGCAGCGTGGACTCTACGAACACCGGGGAGCTGTTTTTT. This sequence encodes CASSVDSTNTGELFF.

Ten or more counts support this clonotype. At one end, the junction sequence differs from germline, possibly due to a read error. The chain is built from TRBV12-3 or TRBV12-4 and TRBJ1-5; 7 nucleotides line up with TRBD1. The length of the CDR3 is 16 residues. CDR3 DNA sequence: TGTGCCGGCAGTTTACTCTCGACAGGGAGCAATCAGCCCCAGCATTTT. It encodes CAGSLLSTGSNQPQHF.

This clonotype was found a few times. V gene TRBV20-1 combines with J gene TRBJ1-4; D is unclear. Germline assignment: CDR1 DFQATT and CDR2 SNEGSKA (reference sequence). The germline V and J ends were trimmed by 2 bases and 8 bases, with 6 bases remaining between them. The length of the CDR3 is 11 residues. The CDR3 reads CSARREEKLFF. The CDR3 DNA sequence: TGCAGTGCTAGAAGGGAAGAAAAACTGTTTTTT.

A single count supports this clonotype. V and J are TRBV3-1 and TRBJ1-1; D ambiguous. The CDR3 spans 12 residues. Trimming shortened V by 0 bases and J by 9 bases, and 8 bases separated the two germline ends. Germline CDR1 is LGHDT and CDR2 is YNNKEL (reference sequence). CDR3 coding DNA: TGTGCCAGCAGCCAAGAAGGAGCCCAAGCTTTCTTT. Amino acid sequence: CASSQEGAQAFF.

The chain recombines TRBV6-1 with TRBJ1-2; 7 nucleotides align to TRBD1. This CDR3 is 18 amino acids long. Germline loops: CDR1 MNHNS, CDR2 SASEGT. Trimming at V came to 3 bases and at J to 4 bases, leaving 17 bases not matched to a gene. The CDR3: CASSDLFTGTAITYGYTF. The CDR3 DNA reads TGTGCCAGCAGTGACTTGTTCACCGGGACAGCAATAACCTATGGCTACACCTTC.

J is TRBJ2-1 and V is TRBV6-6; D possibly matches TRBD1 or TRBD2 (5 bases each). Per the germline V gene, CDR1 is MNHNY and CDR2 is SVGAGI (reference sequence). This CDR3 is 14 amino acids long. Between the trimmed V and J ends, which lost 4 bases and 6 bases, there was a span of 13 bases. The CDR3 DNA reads TGTGCCAGCAGTTCTGGGACGGCCGGCAATGAGCAGTTCTTC. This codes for CASSSGTAGNEQFF.

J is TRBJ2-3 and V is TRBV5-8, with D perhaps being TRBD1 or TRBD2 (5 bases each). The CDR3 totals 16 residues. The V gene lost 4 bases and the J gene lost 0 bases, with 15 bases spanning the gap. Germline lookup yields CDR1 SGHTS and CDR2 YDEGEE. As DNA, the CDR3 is TGTGCCAGCAGCCTGGGACGGGTTTCTAGCACAGATACGCAGTATTTT. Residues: CASSLGRVSSTDTQYF.

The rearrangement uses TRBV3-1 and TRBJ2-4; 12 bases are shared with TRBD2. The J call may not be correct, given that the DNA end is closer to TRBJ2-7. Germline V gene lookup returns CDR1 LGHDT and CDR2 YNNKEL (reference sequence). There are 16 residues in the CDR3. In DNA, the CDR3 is TGTGCCAGCAGCCCATCTAGCGGGAGGGTGTCCTACGAGCAGTACTTC. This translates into CASSPSSGRVSYEQYF.

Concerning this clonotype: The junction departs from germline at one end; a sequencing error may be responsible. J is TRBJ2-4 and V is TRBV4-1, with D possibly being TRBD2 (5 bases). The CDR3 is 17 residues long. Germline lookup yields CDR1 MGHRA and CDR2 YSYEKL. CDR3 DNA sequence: TGCGTCAGCAGCCAAGAAGGAGGAAGGAGTGCCAAAAACATTCAGTACTTC. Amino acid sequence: CVSSQEGGRSAKNIQYF.

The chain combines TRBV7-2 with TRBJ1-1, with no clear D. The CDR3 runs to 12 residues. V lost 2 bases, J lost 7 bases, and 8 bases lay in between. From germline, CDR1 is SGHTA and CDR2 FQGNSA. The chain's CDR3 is CASSLNAVEAFF. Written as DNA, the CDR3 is TGTGCCAGCAGCTTAAATGCAGTTGAAGCTTTCTTT.

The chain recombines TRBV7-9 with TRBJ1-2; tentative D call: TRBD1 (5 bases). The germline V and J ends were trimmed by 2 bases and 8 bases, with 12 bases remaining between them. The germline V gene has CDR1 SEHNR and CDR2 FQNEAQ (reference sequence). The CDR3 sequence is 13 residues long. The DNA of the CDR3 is TGTGCCAGCAGCTTAAATCCGACAGCCGGCTACACCTTC. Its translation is CASSLNPTAGYTF.

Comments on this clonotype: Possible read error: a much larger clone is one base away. CDR3 in DNA: TGCGCCAGCAGAACGTCCGGGATGAGCTCCTACGAGCAGTACTTC. Translating it yields CASRTSGMSSYEQYF. The chain joins TRBV5-1 to TRBJ2-7, with a tentative D call TRBD2 (5 bases). Germline V gene lookup returns CDR1 SGHRS and CDR2 YFSETQ. The CDR3 is made up of 15 amino acids. The V gene lost 5 bases and the J gene lost 0 bases, with 15 bases spanning the gap.